Listed here are 21 T cell receptor beta chains from one sample, sequenced in a study of blood T cell repertoires in COVID-19. Repertoires were generated with immunoSEQ multiplex PCR, while TCRdb's copy carries only in-frame clones and drops some. The sample holds a few hundred thousand clones, around 87% seen once. The sequenced sample consisted of PBMCs or T cells enriched from blood (not recorded which). The receptor source for this set is a woman aged 18-29 years with acute COVID-19.

V gene TRBV4-1 combines with J gene TRBJ2-5, with D tentatively TRBD2 (6 bases). The germline CDR1 and CDR2 sequences are MGHRA and YSYEKL. The V end lost 1 base, the J end lost 2 bases, and 14 bases lay between the germline ends. CDR3 length equals 16 residues. The CDR3 DNA is TGCGCCAGCAGCCAAGTATTCGGGAGTGTTCAAGAGACCCAGTACTTC. Translated: CASSQVFGSVQETQYF.

For this clone: One junction end disagrees with the germline gene, perhaps due to a read error. The V and J genes are TRBV6-1 and TRBJ2-7; D is uncertain. The germline CDR1 and CDR2 sequences are MNHNS and SASEGT. This CDR3 is 15 amino acids long. For the CDR3, the DNA is TGTGCCAGCAGTAAAGCAGCTAGTAGCTCCTACGAGCAGTACTTC. Protein sequence: CASSKAASSSYEQYF.

The rearrangement links TRBV28 to TRBJ1-5; a weak D match, TRBD1 (6 bases). V gave up 7 bases and J gave up 1 base, with 11 bases separating them. The CDR3 is made up of 14 amino acids. Germline V gene sequence: CDR1 MDHEN, CDR2 SYDVKM. CDR3 DNA: TGTGCCAGCACCACTAGGGGGAGCAATCAGCCCCAGCATTTT. Translated: CASTTRGSNQPQHF.

This clone was detected only once. The V and J genes are TRBV19 and TRBJ2-6; 8 bases are shared with TRBD1. Trimming cost V 5 bases and J 0 bases; bases outside gene matches: 9. This CDR3 has 18 residues. CDR1 is LNHDA and CDR2 is SQIVND in the germline V gene (reference sequence). CDR3 DNA sequence: TGTGCCAGTAGTTCTCGGACAGGGAAAAGCTCTGGGGCCAACGTCCTGACTTTC. This translates into CASSSRTGKSSGANVLTF.

The V and J genes are TRBV5-5 and TRBJ2-2, with TRBD2 matching 14 bases. J gave up 7 bases and V 2 bases, and 13 bases lay outside the gene matches. There are 19 residues in the CDR3. Germline loops: CDR1 SGHKS, CDR2 YYEKEE (reference sequence). CDR3 residues: CASSFKGLAGVMMVGELFF. For the CDR3, the DNA is TGTGCCAGCAGCTTTAAGGGACTAGCGGGAGTTATGATGGTCGGGGAGCTGTTTTTT.

This chain connects TRBV11-3 to TRBJ2-1, with TRBD2 matching over 12 bases. Germline V gene data show CDR1 as SGHNT and CDR2 as YENEEA. The CDR3 has 18 amino acids. Trimming at V came to 0 bases and at J to 3 bases, leaving 6 bases not matched to a gene. The CDR3 region is CASSLEASGRAIYNEQFF. The CDR3 bases are TGTGCCAGCAGCTTAGAGGCTAGCGGGAGGGCGATCTACAATGAGCAGTTCTTC.

The chain uses TRBV19 and TRBJ2-5; 8 nucleotides align to TRBD1. The V segment lost 3 bases and the J segment 4 bases; nucleotides outside the gene matches: 10. The CDR3 totals 16 residues. The germline CDR1 and CDR2 sequences are LNHDA and SQIVND (reference sequence). The CDR3 DNA reads as TGTGCCAGTAGTATCAAGTTTCAGGGGGCTCGAGAGACCCAGTACTTC. It is translated as CASSIKFQGARETQYF.

V is TRBV19 and J is TRBJ1-3; D is perhaps TRBD1 (6 bases). The V end was cut by 5 bases, the J end by 2 bases, with 13 bases between. Looked up from germline, CDR1 is LNHDA and CDR2 is SQIVND (reference sequence). There are 15 residues in the CDR3. This CDR3 is CASSFPTGAGNTIYF. CDR3 sequence (DNA): TGTGCCAGTAGTTTCCCGACAGGAGCTGGAAACACCATATATTTT.

Regarding this clone: At the DNA level, this CDR3 is encoded by other sequences in the same sample as well. The chain is built from TRBV5-1 and TRBJ2-3; 9 bases line up with TRBD1. Trimming took 0 bases from V and 3 from J; bases not matched to a gene: 2. The CDR3 extends over 15 amino acids. Per the germline V gene, CDR1 is SGHRS and CDR2 is YFSETQ. CDR3 region: CASSLGGQGTDTQYF. Written as DNA, the CDR3 is TGCGCCAGCAGCTTGGGCGGACAGGGGACAGATACGCAGTATTTT.

The sample holds one count of this clone. The chain links TRBV19 to TRBJ2-1; possibly TRBD2 for D (6 bases). Per the germline V gene, CDR1 is LNHDA and CDR2 is SQIVND (reference sequence). The CDR3 consists of 14 residues. V was cut by 3 bases and J by 1 base, with 7 bases left in between. CDR3 nucleotides: TGTGCCAGTAGTATTGGGGGGTCCTACAATGAGCAGTTCTTC. Its protein product is CASSIGGSYNEQFF.

The chain employs TRBV27 and TRBJ2-3, with 10 bases lining up with TRBD2. Germline assignment: CDR1 MNHEY and CDR2 SMNVEV (reference sequence). The CDR3 length is 14 residues. J lost 6 bases, V lost 8 bases, and 8 bases had no gene match. The DNA of the CDR3 is TGTGCCAGCCACCTAGCGGGAGTGGGGGATACGCAGTATTTT. This encodes CASHLAGVGDTQYF.

This sequence joins TRBV27 and TRBJ2-4; 7 bases align to TRBD1. Looked up from germline, CDR1 is MNHEY and CDR2 is SMNVEV (reference sequence). The junction had 6 bases not matched to a gene; V was cut back by 4 bases and J by 0 bases. The CDR3 is 16 amino acids. The DNA of the CDR3 is TGTGCCAGCAGTTGGGACAGAGTACTAGCCAAAAACATTCAGTACTTC. Translation gives CASSWDRVLAKNIQYF.

V usage is TRBV7-2 and J usage is TRBJ2-7; TRBD1 matches at 10 bases. CDR3 length: 13 amino acids. After removal of 9 bases from V and 7 bases from J, the junction contained 9 bases not matched to a gene. The germline V gene encodes CDR1 SGHTA and CDR2 FQGNSA. CDR3 protein: CASLRDRGHEQYF. CDR3 DNA sequence: TGTGCCAGTCTCCGGGACAGGGGTCATGAGCAGTACTTC.

This clone occurred once. This rearrangement joins TRBV4-1 to TRBJ1-3; 9 bases line up with TRBD1. The CDR3 is 17 residues long. CDR1 MGHRA and CDR2 YSYEKL come from the germline V gene. With V trimmed by 1 base and J by 4 bases, 8 bases remained unmatched. CDR3 in DNA: TGCGCCAGCAGCCAAGGCCCACAGGGGGCGCTAGGAAACACCATATATTTT. Amino acids: CASSQGPQGALGNTIYF.

This clone has only one observation. The rearrangement links TRBV6-1 to TRBJ2-1; 9 positions match TRBD2. With 6 bases clipped from V and 7 bases from J, the junction kept 13 bases outside the gene matches. Germline CDR1 is MNHNS and CDR2 is SASEGT. This CDR3 comprises 16 residues. The CDR3 loop reads CASREHLAGSLNEQFF. Written as DNA, the CDR3 is TGTGCCAGCAGGGAACATCTAGCGGGAAGTTTGAATGAGCAGTTCTTC.

The rearrangement joins TRBV10-1 to TRBJ2-5; TRBD2 matches 11 bases. The CDR3 contains 17 residues. CDR1 and CDR2 from the germline V gene are WNHNN and SYGVQD (reference sequence). V gave up 2 bases and J gave up 0 bases; unmatched junction bases: 5. CDR3 sequence reads: CASSEREGLADQETQYF. CDR3 bases: TGCGCCAGCAGTGAGCGGGAGGGACTAGCGGACCAAGAGACCCAGTACTTC.

This clone appeared a single time. This chain uses TRBV29-1 with TRBJ2-1, with D tentatively TRBD1 (5 bases). The V gene lost 7 bases and the J gene lost 4 bases, with 8 bases spanning the gap. CDR1 is SQVTM, CDR2 ANQGSEA, per germline. The CDR3 runs 11 residues. CDR3 amino acids: CSADSYNEQFF. CDR3 coding DNA: TGCAGCGCAGACAGTTACAATGAGCAGTTCTTC.

This rearrangement joins TRBV5-6 to TRBJ1-5, with D possibly being TRBD1 (6 bases). Per germline, CDR1 SGHDT and CDR2 YYEEEE. The CDR3 loop spans 19 amino acids. V dropped 5 bases and J dropped 2 bases, with 26 bases sitting between them. This CDR3 is CASSSRGGRALSGNQPQHF. As DNA, the CDR3 is TGTGCCAGCAGTTCCCGAGGGGGTAGGGCCTTATCTGGCAATCAGCCCCAGCATTTT.

This sequence joins TRBV29-1 and TRBJ1-4; 9 bases match TRBD1. Germline V gives CDR1 SQVTM, CDR2 ANQGSEA. The CDR3 is 13 residues long. V was pared by 7 bases and J by 7 bases, with 7 bases of the junction left unmatched. The CDR3, as DNA: TGCAGCGCCAGGGACAGGGCAACTGAAAAACTGTTTTTT. It translates to CSARDRATEKLFF.

The chain has TRBV28 and TRBJ1-1; TRBD1 agrees at 9 bases. Trimming cost V 5 bases and J 0 bases; bases outside gene matches: 7. In germline, CDR1 is MDHEN, CDR2 SYDVKM. CDR3 length: 16 residues. CDR3 protein: CASSPLGTGMNTEAFF. CDR3 sequence (DNA): TGTGCCAGCAGTCCTCTGGGGACAGGGATGAACACTGAAGCTTTCTTT.

This chain's CDR3 is CASSPSLLAGGAGGEQFF. The CDR3 DNA sequence: TGTGCCAGCAGCCCTTCCCTTTTAGCGGGAGGGGCAGGGGGTGAGCAGTTCTTC. The V call is TRBV7-8, the J call TRBJ2-1; TRBD2 matches at 11 bases. After removal of 5 bases from V and 9 bases from J, the junction contained 18 bases not matched to a gene. The CDR3 has 18 amino acids. Germline values: CDR1 SGHVS, CDR2 FQNEAQ.